This T cell receptor (beta chain) was sequenced during a study of T cells in Graves' hyperthyroidism and ophthalmopathy. CDR3 size: 14 residues. J gave up 6 bases and V 3 bases, and 6 bases lay outside the gene matches. The germline V gene has CDR1 MGHRA and CDR2 YSYEKL. From RNA transcripts, TCR beta CDR3 regions were amplified. The TCR CDR3 first-round RT-PCR relied on the HTBI primer set. TCRdb re-derived calls from the multiplex PCR reads in MiXCR, one entry per CDR3 protein. The data show hundreds of thousands of distinct CDR3 sequences, roughly 15% seen once. This receptor was identified in a woman between 18 and 29 years old with Graves' ophthalmopathy. The specimen was blood. This chain uses TRBV4-1 with TRBJ1-1, with 8 positions matching TRBD1. The CDR3: CASSQIDRGAEAFF. The CDR3 region has the DNA TGCGCCAGCAGCCAGATCGACAGGGGCGCTGAAGCTTTCTTT.